This TCR beta chain is drawn from a study of blood T cell repertoires in COVID-19. About the research overall: Specimens from acute and convalescent COVID-19 originated in the United States, Italy and Spain.

Trimming cost V 6 bases and J 6 bases, with 21 bases left between them. The CDR3 totals 16 residues. Germline CDR1 reads LNHDA; CDR2 reads SQIVND (reference sequence). As originally analysed: Using reference gene primer amplification, nucleated cell counts were estimated. Libraries were prepared by immunoSEQ multiplex PCR; TCRdb keeps only in-frame clonotypes and omits some of them. V and J calls plus clone size are reproduced from that table; the DNA served to infer D and trimming. The sample includes 80,000 to 100,000 clones, roughly 80% of them seen just once. This clonotype was obtained from a man between 60 and 70 years old with acute or convalescent COVID-19. The rearrangement uses TRBV19 and TRBJ1-5; perhaps TRBD1 as D (5 bases). Material for sequencing was peripheral blood. The CDR3 DNA reads as TGTGCCAGTAGCCGGCCTGACAGAGGCCGCGGTCAGCCCCAGCATTTT. It translates to CASSRPDRGRGQPQHF.